This T cell receptor (beta chain) comes out of a study of regulatory T cells in long-lasting Graves disease. About the study: Graves' patients (newly diagnosed) had been on antithyroid drugs under 3 months.

Germline V gene data show CDR1 as LGHDT and CDR2 as YNNKEL (reference sequence). CDR3 length: 12 residues. The J segment lost 8 bases and the V segment lost 8 bases, leaving 6 bases of the junction unmatched. Study results and limitations: There was favoring of TRBV28, TRBJ1-2 and TRBJ2-5 in persistent disease.

CDR3 regions were amplified by Arm-PCR using iRepertoire HTBI primers to build TCR beta libraries. Each CDR3 protein gets one entry after TCRdb re-called the multiplex PCR reads with MiXCR. The table shows approximately 350,000 distinct CDR3 sequences, with under 20% occurring only once. This clonotype occurred a few times. Its antigen remains unidentified. Time point: newly diagnosed GD, antithyroid drugs for less than 3 months. PBMC RNA was the source of the TCR library. The data were also submitted as part of a second study, on T cells in Graves' hyperthyroidism and ophthalmopathy. This second study notes: HTBI primers were the set used in a first-round RT-PCR of the TCR CDR3.

The specimen was peripheral blood mononuclear cells (PBMCs), collected at new diagnosis, from a patient treated with antithyroid drugs. This chain links TRBV3-1 with TRBJ1-2, with TRBD1 matching over 9 bases. This TCR derives from a woman younger than 35 with Graves disease. The chain's CDR3 is CASGRTGVGYTF. For the CDR3, the DNA is TGTGCCAGCGGACGGACAGGGGTCGGCTACACCTTC.